The next 3 T cell receptor beta chains were all read from a single sample in a study of identical twins. Each CDR3 protein is one row after TCRdb ran MiXCR on the 5' RACE reads. The profile shows 700,000 or so distinct CDR3 sequences, 8.6% of them singletons. The same sample was also studied in work on yellow fever vaccine responses in identical twins.

Sequenced: PBMCs. These receptors were taken from a woman aged 18 to 35 in good health.

Many counts were recorded for this clonotype. The chain is built from TRBV9 and TRBJ2-1; 11 bases match TRBD2. Unmatched junction bases numbered 12, after V lost 4 bases and J lost 9 bases. The germline gives CDR1 SGDLS, CDR2 YYNGEE. The CDR3 is 16 residues long. The CDR3 here is CASSPSLSGRAAEQFF. Written as DNA, the CDR3 is TGTGCCAGCAGCCCCTCCCTTAGCGGGAGGGCCGCTGAGCAGTTCTTC.

This clonotype has only a few counts. CDR3 sequence (DNA): TGCAGTGCTAGAGATCTGCGGACTAGCGGTTGGAGCACAGATACGCAGTATTTT. Its translation: CSARDLRTSGWSTDTQYF. The V gene is TRBV20-1, the J gene TRBJ2-3, with 10 bases identical to TRBD2. V dropped 0 bases and J dropped 0; count of bases not matched to a gene: 9. Germline V gene sequence: CDR1 DFQATT, CDR2 SNEGSKA (reference sequence). The CDR3 runs 18 residues.

The J gene is TRBJ2-7, the V gene TRBV6-2 or TRBV6-3, with D possibly called TRBD1 or TRBD2 (5 bases each). Trimming removed 0 bases at V and 5 bases at J, with 8 bases between. The CDR3 totals 13 residues. CDR1 is MNHEY and CDR2 is SVGEGT in the germline V gene. The CDR3 is CASSYSRGDEQYF. In DNA, the CDR3 is TGTGCCAGCAGTTACTCGAGAGGGGACGAGCAGTACTTC.